This paragraph covers one TCR beta chain sequence. Its target is not known. The CDR3 sequence is 14 residues long. V was clipped by 2 bases and J by 4 bases; unmatched bases: 3. Germline CDR1 reads MNHEY; CDR2 reads SVGAGI. This sample was included in a study of T cell responses to AZD1222 COVID-19 vaccine. Profiled with immunoSEQ multiplex PCR; TCRdb holds only in-frame clones, not every one. The table lists roughly 130,000 clones, roughly nine tenths of them singletons. Study-level findings and limits: The donor group comprised mostly white British people and more females; the analysis possibly underestimated clonal diversity. At study baseline, merely a handful of AZD1222 recipients were seropositive. CD4 TCRs linked to vaccination spanned spike, dominating at 160-218 and 743-854.

The rearrangement uses TRBV6-5 and TRBJ2-7, with 9 bases identical to TRBD1. This TCR was recovered from an adult in good health. Specimen: peripheral blood, collected on day 0 of AZD1222 vaccination. For the CDR3, the DNA is TGTGCCAGCAGTTACGACAGGGGGGGATACGAGCAGTACTTC. Translating it yields CASSYDRGGYEQYF.